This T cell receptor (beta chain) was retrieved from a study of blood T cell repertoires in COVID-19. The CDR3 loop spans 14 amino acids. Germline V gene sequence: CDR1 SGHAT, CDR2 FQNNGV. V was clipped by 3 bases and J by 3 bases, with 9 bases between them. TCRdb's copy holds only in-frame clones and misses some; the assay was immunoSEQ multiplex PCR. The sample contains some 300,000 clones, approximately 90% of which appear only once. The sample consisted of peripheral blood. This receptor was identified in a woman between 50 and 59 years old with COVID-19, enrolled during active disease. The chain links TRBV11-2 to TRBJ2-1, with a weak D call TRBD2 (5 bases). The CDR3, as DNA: TGTGCCAGCAGCTTGGCGGGCCTCTACAATGAGCAGTTCTTC. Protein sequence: CASSLAGLYNEQFF.